These 19 T cell receptor beta chains were all obtained from the same sample, sequenced in a study of early T cells in non-severe SARS-CoV-2 infection. Each CDR3 protein is one row after TCRdb ran MiXCR on the 5' RACE reads. Among approximately 81,000 distinct CDR3 sequences, roughly 13% were seen once, and the ten largest hold around 6%. Material: whole blood. The receptors here all came from an adult who was a healthcare worker with PCR-confirmed SARS-CoV-2 infection or an uninfected control (not recorded which).

The table lists this clonotype with a few counts. This chain joins TRBV10-3 and TRBJ1-6; 9 nucleotides match TRBD1. V gave up 6 bases and J gave up 5 bases; unmatched junction bases: 2. Looked up from germline, CDR1 is ENHRY and CDR2 is SYGVKD. This CDR3 region has 14 residues. The CDR3 loop reads CAIRRTGDNSPLHF. For the CDR3, the DNA is TGTGCCATCAGGCGGACAGGGGATAATTCACCCCTCCACTTT.

There are a few counts of this clonotype. The chain is built from TRBV11-2 and TRBJ2-2, with TRBD1 identical over 7 bases. The CDR3 covers 13 residues. V trimming: 6 bases; J trimming: 7 bases; junction bases outside the gene matches: 5. CDR1 and CDR2 (germline): SGHAT, FQNNGV. Here the CDR3 reads CASRDRVHGELFF. CDR3 in DNA: TGTGCCAGCAGAGACAGGGTGCACGGGGAGCTGTTTTTT. Full variable domain (missing parts from reference TRBV11-2 and TRBJ2-2): EAGVAQSPRYKIIEKRQSVAFWCNPISGHATLYWYQQILGQGPKLLIQFQNNGVVDDSQLPKDRFSAERLKGVDSTLKIQPAKLEDSAVYLCASRDRVHGELFFGEGSRLTVL.

This chain connects TRBV11-2 to TRBJ1-2, with unresolved D. The CDR3 is 12 amino acids. Germline V CDR1 and CDR2: SGHAT, FQNNGV. The V and J ends lost 4 bases and 3 bases respectively, with 6 bases between them. DNA of the CDR3: TGTGCCAGCAGCTCCTCGCACTATGGCTACACCTTC. It encodes CASSSSHYGYTF.

This clonotype was seen ten or more times. The chain has TRBV11-3 and TRBJ2-2; D not resolved. Looked up from germline, CDR1 is SGHNT and CDR2 is YENEEA. V lost 5 bases and J lost 4, with 14 bases in between. The CDR3 has 15 residues. The chain's CDR3 is CASSLSGSPTGELFF. The CDR3 nucleotides are TGTGCCAGCAGCCTCTCCGGGTCCCCCACCGGGGAGCTGTTTTTT. The whole variable domain, remainder taken from reference TRBV11-3 and TRBJ2-2, is EAGVVQSPRYKIIEKKQPVAFWCNPISGHNTLYWYLQNLGQGPELLIRYENEEAVDDSQLPKDRFSAERLKGVDSTLKIQPAELGDSAVYLCASSLSGSPTGELFFGEGSRLTVL.

The V gene is TRBV13, the J gene TRBJ1-1; tentatively, D is TRBD1 (6 bases). The CDR3 contains 15 residues. V lost 5 bases and J lost 3, with 16 bases in between. Germline V CDR1 and CDR2: PRHDT, FYEKMQ (reference sequence). The CDR3 sequence: CASSPKDRRDTEAFF. CDR3 nucleotide sequence: TGTGCCAGCAGCCCTAAGGACAGACGGGACACTGAAGCTTTCTTT.

A single count supports this clonotype. This sequence joins TRBV7-3 and TRBJ2-1; possibly TRBD2 for D (5 bases). Between the trimmed V and J ends, which lost 5 bases and 4 bases, there was a span of 18 bases. CDR1 and CDR2 from the germline V gene are SGHTA and FQGTGA. This CDR3 spans 16 amino acids. The CDR3, as DNA: TGTGCCAGCAGCCCTGGAGGAGCGGCTTTGTACAATGAGCAGTTCTTC. Protein: CASSPGGAALYNEQFF. The full variable domain, in which reference TRBV7-3 and TRBJ2-1 provide the parts outside the CDR3, is GAGVSQTPSNKVTEKGKYVELRCDPISGHTALYWYRQSLGQGPEFLIYFQGTGAADDSGLPNDRFFAVRPEGSVSTLKIQRTERGDSAVYLCASSPGGAALYNEQFFGPGTRLTVL.

This clonotype has a count of ten or more. The chain has TRBV12-3 or TRBV12-4 and TRBJ1-1, with a possible D match to TRBD1 (5 bases). The ends were cut back, 3 bases at V and 3 bases at J, with 8 bases in the middle. This CDR3 has 13 amino acids. As DNA, the CDR3 is TGTGCCAGCAGTTTGGTGGGGGACACTGAAGCTTTCTTT. Its protein product is CASSLVGDTEAFF.

This clonotype was counted ten times or more. The V and J genes are TRBV5-4 and TRBJ1-6; D is undetermined. This CDR3 has 13 residues. Germline values: CDR1 SGHNT, CDR2 YYREEE (reference sequence). The germline V and J ends were trimmed by 1 base and 10 bases, with 9 bases remaining between them. DNA of the CDR3: TGTGCCAGCAGCTTGAGAATGGAGTCACCCCTCCACTTT. This sequence encodes CASSLRMESPLHF.

CDR3 nucleotide sequence: TGTGCCAGCAGGGCTTCTTGGGTAAAGGACTATGGCTACACCTTC. Protein sequence: CASRASWVKDYGYTF. The V and J genes are TRBV25-1 and TRBJ1-2; D not certain. Trimming removed 6 bases from V and 3 bases from J, with 17 bases in between. Germline CDR1 MGHDK, CDR2 SYGVNS. The CDR3 sequence is 15 residues long.

The table lists this clonotype with many counts. This chain connects TRBV6-6 to TRBJ1-5; a possible D gene is TRBD1 (5 bases). The CDR3 totals 14 residues. The germline gives CDR1 MNHNY, CDR2 SVGAGI (reference sequence). V shed 6 bases and J shed 6 bases, with 15 bases lying between them. The CDR3 sequence is CASSTSRGSQPQHF. CDR3 bases: TGTGCCAGCAGCACGTCCCGGGGGAGTCAGCCCCAGCATTTT.

The V and J genes are TRBV12-3 or TRBV12-4 and TRBJ2-3, with a weak D call TRBD1 (6 bases). Trimming pared 3 bases from V and 5 bases from J, leaving 6 bases between. CDR3 length: 12 amino acids. CDR3 loop: CASSFRGDTQYF. DNA for the CDR3: TGTGCCAGCAGTTTCAGGGGAGATACGCAGTATTTT.

In this sample, this clonotype turned up many times. The chain recombines TRBV5-1 with TRBJ1-1; 7 bases fit TRBD1. The CDR3 runs to 13 residues. V lost 4 bases, J lost 8 bases, and 8 bases stayed unmatched. The germline V gene encodes CDR1 SGHRS and CDR2 YFSETQ. The CDR3: CASSLSGTEEAFF. The CDR3 nucleotides are TGCGCCAGCAGCCTTTCCGGGACAGAGGAAGCTTTCTTT. Looking up the rest from reference TRBV5-1 and TRBJ1-1 gives the full variable domain: KAGVTQTPRYLIKTRGQQVTLSCSPISGHRSVSWYQQTPGQGLQFLFEYFSETQRNKGNFPGRFSGRQFSNSRSEMNVSTLELGDSALYLCASSLSGTEEAFFGQGTRLTVV.

This clonotype was seen only a few times. The chain carries TRBV28 and TRBJ1-1, with no clear D. The CDR3 has 11 residues. Germline CDR1 is MDHEN and CDR2 is SYDVKM. Trimming shortened V by 5 bases and J by 3 bases, and 4 bases separated the two germline ends. The CDR3 is CASSLYTEAFF. The CDR3, as DNA: TGTGCCAGCAGTCTTTACACTGAAGCTTTCTTT.

The chain is built from TRBV18 and TRBJ2-3, with D unresolved. V gave up 2 bases and J gave up 6 bases, with 9 bases separating them. Germline-derived CDR1 and CDR2 are KGHSH and LQKENI. The length of the CDR3 is 13 residues. The CDR3 spells CASSPKLGDTQYF. The CDR3 region has the DNA TGTGCCAGCTCACCAAAACTCGGGGATACGCAGTATTTT.

In regard to this clonotype: This may arise from a read error, as a much more abundant clone is one base away. The chain recombines TRBV3-1 with TRBJ2-1, with D perhaps being TRBD1 or TRBD2 (6 bases each). The CDR3 spans 14 residues. V was cut by 4 bases and J by 8 bases, with 15 bases left in between. Germline values: CDR1 LGHDT, CDR2 YNNKEL (reference sequence). In nucleotides, the CDR3 is TGTGCCAGCAGCCCAGAAAGGGGGGAGGATGAGCAGTTCTTC. This translates into CASSPERGEDEQFF.

This clonotype was picked up a small number of times. The chain has TRBV18 and TRBJ2-3; tentatively, D is TRBD2 (5 bases). CDR3 length: 16 residues. Trimming took 2 bases from V and 0 from J, leaving 12 bases between them. Germline assignment: CDR1 KGHSH and CDR2 LQKENI. The CDR3, as DNA: TGTGCCAGCTCACCAGAGAGGGAGCCTAGCACAGATACGCAGTATTTT. Translating it yields CASSPEREPSTDTQYF.

The V and J genes are TRBV28 and TRBJ2-5, with D tentatively TRBD2 (5 bases). V was pared by 7 bases and J by 1 base, with 7 bases between. The CDR3 has 12 amino acids. Per the germline V gene, CDR1 is MDHEN and CDR2 is SYDVKM. The CDR3: CASKDSQETQYF. In nucleotides, the CDR3 is TGTGCCAGCAAGGACTCCCAAGAGACCCAGTACTTC.

This clonotype was counted a few times. The CDR3 loop reads CASSAVEGGTDTQYF. The CDR3 DNA reads TGCGCCAGCAGCGCGGTCGAGGGAGGCACAGATACGCAGTATTTT. The rearrangement uses TRBV5-1 and TRBJ2-3, with D possibly being TRBD2 (5 bases). The V and J ends lost 4 bases and 1 base respectively, with 13 bases between them. Germline assignment: CDR1 SGHRS and CDR2 YFSETQ. CDR3 length equals 15 residues.

This clonotype was observed many times. The chain joins TRBV12-3 or TRBV12-4 to TRBJ1-5; TRBD1 matches 8 bases. The CDR3 runs 17 residues. Trimming at V came to 5 bases and at J to 1 base, leaving 10 bases not matched to a gene. CDR3 nucleotide sequence: TGTGCCAGCAGTCCTGTTACAGGGGGAACGAGCAATCAGCCCCAGCATTTT. Encoded protein: CASSPVTGGTSNQPQHF.